What follows are 21 T cell receptor beta chains derived from one specimen sequenced in a study of siplizumab effects on memory and regulatory T cells. Data came from immunoSEQ multiplex PCR; TCRdb stores just in-frame clones and leaves some out. Here the sample spans 50,000 or so clones, about 97% being singletons. Material for sequencing was naive CD4+ T cells sorted from blood. The receptors were sampled from a human donor in good health.

J is TRBJ1-3 and V is TRBV30; D gene unclear. V lost 0 bases, J lost 1 base, and 7 bases lay in between. The CDR3 spans 14 residues. Germline CDR1 and CDR2: GTSNPN and SVGIG (reference sequence). CDR3 nucleotide sequence: TGTGCCTGGAGTGTGGAGGAATCTGGAAACACCATATATTTT. Residues: CAWSVEESGNTIYF.

The V call is TRBV6-6, the J call TRBJ2-5; D not resolved. CDR3 length: 16 residues. CDR1 MNHNY and CDR2 SVGAGI come from the germline V gene (reference sequence). The V and J ends lost 10 bases and 1 base respectively, with 22 bases between them. This CDR3 reads CATASHPSGVQETQYF. The CDR3 coding sequence is TGTGCCACTGCCAGCCATCCCTCGGGCGTCCAAGAGACCCAGTACTTC.

This sequence joins TRBV5-4 and TRBJ2-3; 8 nucleotides line up with TRBD2. V gave up 0 bases and J gave up 7 bases; unmatched junction bases: 4. The CDR3 sequence is 14 residues long. Germline CDR1 is SGHNT and CDR2 is YYREEE (reference sequence). CDR3 loop: CASSLAGGINTQYF. CDR3 in DNA: TGTGCCAGCAGCTTGGCGGGAGGGATAAATACGCAGTATTTT. Full variable domain (missing parts from reference TRBV5-4 and TRBJ2-3): ETGVTQSPTHLIKTRGQQVTLRCSSQSGHNTVSWYQQALGQGPQFIFQYYREEENGRGNFPPRFSGLQFPNYSSELNVNALELDDSALYLCASSLAGGINTQYFGPGTRLTVL.

The rearrangement uses TRBV5-1 and TRBJ1-5; 10 bases match TRBD1. After removal of 0 bases from V and 6 bases from J, the junction contained 3 bases not matched to a gene. Germline loops: CDR1 SGHRS, CDR2 YFSETQ. The CDR3 contains 15 residues. DNA for the CDR3: TGCGCCAGCAGCTTGGGGACAGGGGGAGTTCAGCCCCAGCATTTT. Encoded protein: CASSLGTGGVQPQHF.

The chain employs TRBV19 and TRBJ1-2, with D possibly TRBD1 on 5 matching bases. Germline loops: CDR1 LNHDA, CDR2 SQIVND (reference sequence). The CDR3 has 14 residues. The germline V and J ends were trimmed by 4 bases and 3 bases, with 12 bases remaining between them. As DNA, the CDR3 is TGTGCCAGTAGTACGGGACCAGAGTACTATGGCTACACCTTC. Its translation: CASSTGPEYYGYTF.

This chain uses TRBV19 with TRBJ2-7; a weak D match, TRBD1 (6 bases). The CDR3 spans 15 residues. V was trimmed by 5 bases and J by 4 bases, leaving 18 bases between them. Germline assignment: CDR1 LNHDA and CDR2 SQIVND (reference sequence). In DNA form, the CDR3 reads TGTGCCAGTAGTCCTGTTGGGGGCAGTAGTTACGAGCAGTACTTC. Protein: CASSPVGGSSYEQYF. Supplemented by reference TRBV19 and TRBJ2-7, the full variable domain reads DGGITQSPKYLFRKEGQNVTLSCEQNLNHDAMYWYRQDPGQGLRLIYYSQIVNDFQKGDIAEGYSVSREKKESFPLTVTSAQKNPTAFYLCASSPVGGSSYEQYFGPGTRLTVT.

The chain recombines TRBV6-1 with TRBJ2-7, with TRBD1 matching 7 bases. The length of the CDR3 is 15 residues. CDR1 and CDR2 (germline): MNHNS, SASEGT. Trimming removed 3 bases from V and 1 base from J; junction bases left unmatched: 6. The CDR3 region has the DNA TGTGCCAGCAGTGAGGGACAGCCCCATTCCTACGAGCAGTACTTC. Encoded protein: CASSEGQPHSYEQYF.

V and J are TRBV27 and TRBJ1-5; 7 nucleotides agree with TRBD1. The trim removed 2 bases at V and 2 bases at J, leaving 9 bases unmatched. The CDR3 extends over 17 amino acids. Germline V CDR1 and CDR2: MNHEY, SMNVEV (reference sequence). CDR3 coding DNA: TGTGCCAGCAGTTTAAGGCAGGGGGTTGGCGGCAATCAGCCCCAGCATTTT. Translated: CASSLRQGVGGNQPQHF.

This sequence joins TRBV27 and TRBJ2-7; possibly TRBD2 for D (5 bases). Germline-derived CDR1 and CDR2 are MNHEY and SMNVEV (reference sequence). V lost 0 bases and J 3 bases, leaving 15 bases between the germline ends. CDR3 size: 16 residues. The CDR3 nucleotides read TGTGCCAGCAGTTTATCTACTGGAGGACGGCACTACGAGCAGTACTTC. Amino acid sequence: CASSLSTGGRHYEQYF.

The chain recombines TRBV5-1 with TRBJ2-1; D call uncertain. CDR3 length equals 13 residues. The germline V gene has CDR1 SGHRS and CDR2 YFSETQ. Trimming removed 4 bases at V and 5 bases at J, with 10 bases between. This CDR3 reads CASSKDGNNEQFF. In DNA form, the CDR3 reads TGCGCCAGCAGCAAGGACGGAAACAATGAGCAGTTCTTC.

The V gene is TRBV5-1, the J gene TRBJ2-3; 10 nucleotides line up with TRBD2. This CDR3 has 16 amino acids. Looked up from germline, CDR1 is SGHRS and CDR2 is YFSETQ. The V gene end was trimmed by 4 bases and the J gene end by 1 base; junction bases not matched to a gene: 6. CDR3 coding DNA: TGCGCCAGCAGCGGGGCCGGGACTAGCGGCACAGATACGCAGTATTTT. Translated: CASSGAGTSGTDTQYF.

This CDR3 is CASSFSGRRYEQYF. For the CDR3, the DNA is TGTGCCAGCAGTTTTAGCGGGAGGAGATACGAGCAGTACTTC. The V and J genes are TRBV28 and TRBJ2-7; 10 positions match TRBD2. Per germline, CDR1 MDHEN and CDR2 SYDVKM. The junction had 3 bases not matched to a gene; V was cut back by 3 bases and J by 4 bases. The CDR3 runs to 14 residues.

V usage is TRBV7-6 and J usage is TRBJ2-2, with 9 bases identical to TRBD2. Germline V gene lookup returns CDR1 SGHVS and CDR2 FNYEAQ. V shed 1 base, J shed 4 bases, and the junction held 4 bases outside the gene matches. The CDR3 runs 16 residues. CDR3 amino acids: CASSLGSSGTTGELFF. CDR3 DNA sequence: TGTGCCAGCAGCTTAGGGTCTAGCGGGACCACCGGGGAGCTGTTTTTT.

The chain carries TRBV5-6 and TRBJ1-1; possible D gene TRBD1, 5 bases. The germline gives CDR1 SGHDT, CDR2 YYEEEE. V was clipped by 6 bases and J by 6 bases, with 18 bases between them. CDR3 length: 14 amino acids. CDR3 sequence: CASIRTVGAAEAFF. DNA for the CDR3: TGTGCCAGCATCCGGACGGTTGGGGCTGCTGAAGCTTTCTTT.

The chain joins TRBV19 to TRBJ1-5; D remains unclear. The germline V gene has CDR1 LNHDA and CDR2 SQIVND (reference sequence). The CDR3 sequence is 15 residues long. Trimming shortened V by 3 bases and J by 2 bases, and 11 bases separated the two germline ends. The CDR3 DNA is TGTGCCAGTAGTATTAAAGGTTTCGGCAATCAGCCCCAGCATTTT. Protein sequence: CASSIKGFGNQPQHF.

The gene calls are TRBV4-2 and TRBJ2-4; 7 nucleotides align to TRBD2. Germline V gene data show CDR1 as LGHNA and CDR2 as YNFKEQ. Germline trimming cut 0 bases from V and 0 bases from J; bases unmatched to any gene: 8. This CDR3 region has 18 residues. For the CDR3, the DNA is TGTGCCAGCAGCCAAGACACTAGCGATCAGGTAGCCAAAAACATTCAGTACTTC. Translating it yields CASSQDTSDQVAKNIQYF.

The J gene is TRBJ2-7, the V gene TRBV5-1, with TRBD1 matching over 12 bases. V shed 0 bases, J shed 7 bases, and the junction held 5 bases outside the gene matches. CDR3 size: 15 residues. Germline loops: CDR1 SGHRS, CDR2 YFSETQ. CDR3 amino acids: CASSLEGQGAREQYF. CDR3 coding DNA: TGCGCCAGCAGCTTGGAGGGACAGGGGGCGCGGGAGCAGTACTTC.

This clone was seen only once. The chain joins TRBV19 to TRBJ1-4; D may be TRBD1 (5 bases). The CDR3 is made up of 14 amino acids. The ends were cut back, 7 bases at V and 8 bases at J, with 17 bases in the middle. The germline gives CDR1 LNHDA, CDR2 SQIVND (reference sequence). The CDR3 reads CASKPGGPGEKLFF. DNA for the CDR3: TGTGCCAGTAAGCCGGGTGGACCAGGGGAAAAACTGTTTTTT.

The chain has TRBV6-1 and TRBJ1-1, with D tentatively TRBD1 (6 bases). The germline V gene encodes CDR1 MNHNS and CDR2 SASEGT. The CDR3 runs 11 residues. Trimming took 5 bases from V and 7 from J, leaving 8 bases between them. The CDR3 reads CASSRQDEAFF. The DNA for the CDR3 is TGTGCCAGCAGTAGACAGGATGAAGCTTTCTTT.

This chain connects TRBV13 to TRBJ2-7, with D unclear. V was clipped by 0 bases and J by 3 bases, with 6 bases between them. CDR3 length: 13 residues. Looked up from germline, CDR1 is PRHDT and CDR2 is FYEKMQ (reference sequence). CDR3 amino acids: CASSLGALYEQYF. The CDR3, as DNA: TGTGCCAGCAGCTTAGGGGCACTCTACGAGCAGTACTTC.

The rearrangement joins TRBV14 to TRBJ2-3, with D possibly matching TRBD1 (5 bases). V dropped 2 bases and J dropped 1 base, with 13 bases sitting between them. CDR1 and CDR2 (germline): SGHDN, FVKESK. There are 16 residues in the CDR3. CDR3 amino acids: CASSQLRGRGTDTQYF. The DNA for the CDR3 is TGTGCCAGCAGCCAATTAAGGGGCCGGGGCACAGATACGCAGTATTTT.